A single sample gave rise to the 10 T cell receptor beta chains below, sequenced in a study of blood T cells in healthy people across ages. Using a J-beta primer mix together with a sample-barcoded 5' primer, a second PCR was run for 7 to 11 cycles. TCRdb itself ran the 5' RACE reads through MiXCR, one entry per CDR3 protein. In the table there are about 830,000 distinct CDR3 sequences, 58% of which are singletons. Sequencing was performed on blood. These receptors originate from a man under 40 in good health.

This clonotype has only a few counts. The chain links TRBV2 to TRBJ2-5; 7 bases align to TRBD1. Trimming cost V 6 bases and J 5 bases; bases outside gene matches: 3. Germline CDR1 reads SNHLY; CDR2 reads FYNNEI. The CDR3 contains 12 residues. In nucleotides, the CDR3 is TGTGCCAGCAGGCAACAGGGGGAGACCCAGTACTTC. It codes for CASRQQGETQYF.

V and J are TRBV12-3 or TRBV12-4 and TRBJ1-1, with D unresolved. The CDR3 has 15 residues. V lost 4 bases and J 5 bases, leaving 17 bases between the germline ends. Written as DNA, the CDR3 is TGTGCCAGCAGTTCGGTATCGGGTAGAGGGACTGAAGCTTTCTTT. Encoded protein: CASSSVSGRGTEAFF.

The genes are TRBV10-3 and TRBJ2-3, with 10 bases fitting TRBD1. J gave up 5 bases and V 4 bases, and 3 bases lay outside the gene matches. CDR1 is ENHRY and CDR2 is SYGVKD in the germline V gene. The CDR3 has 14 residues. The CDR3 here is CAISVGQGGDTQYF. The CDR3 nucleotides read TGTGCCATCAGTGTAGGACAGGGGGGAGATACGCAGTATTTT.

The chain has TRBV27 and TRBJ2-1; TRBD2 agrees at 8 bases. With V trimmed by 6 bases and J by 7 bases, 14 bases remained unmatched. The CDR3 totals 16 residues. Germline assignment: CDR1 MNHEY and CDR2 SMNVEV (reference sequence). For the CDR3, the DNA is TGTGCCAGCAGGGTTCTATTGAGCGGGGGAGGTAATGAGCAGTTCTTC. It codes for CASRVLLSGGGNEQFF.

This clonotype has just a few counts. The chain couples TRBV28 to TRBJ2-7; 7 nucleotides match TRBD2. Germline trimming cut 5 bases from V and 3 bases from J; bases unmatched to any gene: 7. Looked up from germline, CDR1 is MDHEN and CDR2 is SYDVKM. The CDR3 sequence is 14 residues long. The CDR3 here is CASSPPGLVYEQYF. The CDR3 region has the DNA TGTGCCAGCAGTCCCCCCGGACTAGTCTACGAGCAGTACTTC.

In this sample, this clonotype turned up a few times. V usage is TRBV27 and J usage is TRBJ2-3; TRBD1 agrees at 7 bases. Trimming removed 2 bases from V and 1 base from J; junction bases left unmatched: 12. The CDR3 consists of 18 residues. The V gene's germline CDR1 is MNHEY and CDR2 SMNVEV (reference sequence). CDR3 sequence: CASSLKFTGVRRTDTQYF. The CDR3 nucleotides read TGTGCCAGCAGTTTAAAATTTACAGGGGTTCGGCGCACAGATACGCAGTATTTT.

This clonotype appeared a few times. The DNA of the CDR3 is TGTGCCAGCAGCCAAGATCAGGGGCGGATGTTCTCTGGGGCCAACGTCCTGACTTTC. The encoded protein is CASSQDQGRMFSGANVLTF. The gene calls are TRBV4-2 and TRBJ2-6; D is perhaps TRBD1 (6 bases). Trimming cost V 0 bases and J 0 bases, with 15 bases left between them. The CDR3 runs to 19 residues. Germline V gene lookup returns CDR1 LGHNA and CDR2 YNFKEQ.

The chain couples TRBV4-3 to TRBJ2-1, with 7 bases matching TRBD2. CDR1 LGHNA and CDR2 YSLEER come from the germline V gene. The CDR3 spans 15 residues. Germline trimming cut 4 bases from V and 3 bases from J; bases unmatched to any gene: 6. CDR3 DNA sequence: TGCGCCAGCAGCCGTACTAGCGACCGCTACAATGAGCAGTTCTTC. It specifies CASSRTSDRYNEQFF.

The rearrangement links TRBV28 to TRBJ1-2; tentatively, D is TRBD1 (6 bases). CDR1 and CDR2 (germline): MDHEN, SYDVKM. V was cut by 6 bases and J by 5 bases, with 16 bases left in between. CDR3 size: 14 residues. The CDR3 here is CASSQTGRGYGYTF. The CDR3 DNA is TGTGCCAGCAGCCAAACAGGGCGAGGGTATGGCTACACCTTC.

The gene calls are TRBV7-9 and TRBJ2-7, with TRBD2 matching over 9 bases. Trimming at V came to 7 bases and at J to 2 bases, leaving 6 bases not matched to a gene. Germline lookup yields CDR1 SEHNR and CDR2 FQNEAQ (reference sequence). The length of the CDR3 is 14 residues. The chain's CDR3 is CASTVTSGTYEQYF. In DNA, the CDR3 is TGTGCCAGCACGGTGACTAGCGGAACCTACGAGCAGTACTTC.